The rows below give T cell receptor beta chains drawn from one sample of a study of shared clonotypes between healthy human individuals. The table came from immunoSEQ multiplex PCR; TCRdb's copy has only in-frame clones and leaves some out. The sample lists roughly 1,500,000 clones, 98% occurring once. The sample comprised naive CD4+ T cells sorted from blood. The receptor source for this set is a young man in good health. CDR3s include the opening cysteine and the closing phenylalanine or tryptophan. Fields, in order: J gene, clone size, V gene, D gene, CDR3 protein, CDR3 DNA. D genes are given only for firm matches. Size is stated for part of the rows, as once, few or many counts, or as a class when the clone is expanded.

TRBJ2-7	-	TRBV7-3	-	CASSPNRASGEQYF	TGTGCCAGCAGCCCAAACAGGGCCTCGGGCGAGCAGTACTTC
TRBJ2-3	-	TRBV5-6	-	CASSSQGTDTQYF	TGTGCCAGCAGCTCCCAAGGCACAGATACGCAGTATTTT
TRBJ1-1	-	TRBV4-2	-	CASSQEGSNTEAFF	TGTGCCAGCAGCCAAGAAGGCAGTAACACTGAAGCTTTCTTT
TRBJ2-2	-	TRBV5-1	TRBD1	CASSTGQGSTGELFF	TGCGCCAGCAGCACGGGACAGGGCAGTACCGGGGAGCTGTTTTTT
TRBJ2-4	-	TRBV30	TRBD1	CAWSGDRGAKNIQYF	TGTGCCTGGAGTGGGGACAGGGGAGCCAAAAACATTCAGTACTTC
TRBJ1-1	-	TRBV19	TRBD1	CASSRSGTGVSEAFF	TGTGCCAGTAGTCGATCCGGGACAGGGGTCTCTGAAGCTTTCTTT
TRBJ1-2	-	TRBV4-2	TRBD1	CASSQDPDRDYGYTF	TGTGCCAGCAGCCAAGATCCCGACAGGGATTATGGCTACACCTTC
TRBJ2-5	-	TRBV11-2	-	CASSSGGEETQYF	TGTGCCAGCAGCTCTGGAGGGGAAGAGACCCAGTACTTC
TRBJ1-4	-	TRBV6-5	-	CASSLSGRVGEKLFF	TGTGCCAGCAGTTTATCCGGCAGGGTTGGGGAAAAACTGTTTTTT
TRBJ2-3	-	TRBV5-4	TRBD2	CASSLRLAGETDTQYF	TGTGCCAGCAGCCTACGACTAGCGGGAGAGACAGATACGCAGTATTTT
TRBJ2-5	once	TRBV18	TRBD1	CASSSGTGSETQYF	TGTGCCAGCTCATCCGGGACAGGGTCAGAGACCCAGTACTTC
TRBJ2-2	once	TRBV10-2	TRBD2	CASSGLAGSVSGELFF	TGCGCCAGCAGTGGTCTAGCGGGATCTGTATCCGGGGAGCTGTTTTTT
TRBJ1-1	-	TRBV28	-	CASSLRPIWGNTEAFF	TGTGCCAGCAGTTTAAGACCAATATGGGGGAACACTGAAGCTTTCTTT
TRBJ2-1	-	TRBV29-1	TRBD2	CSVEITFRTSDSCDEQFF	TGCAGCGTTGAAATCACGTTCCGGACTAGCGACTCCTGCGATGAGCAGTTCTTC
TRBJ1-1	-	TRBV28	TRBD1	CASSLKDRLAFF	TGTGCCAGCAGTTTAAAGGACAGGCTTGCTTTCTTT
TRBJ1-5	-	TRBV9	-	CASSVEGGPQPQHF	TGTGCCAGCAGCGTAGAGGGGGGGCCTCAGCCCCAGCATTTT
TRBJ1-2	-	TRBV4-3	-	CASSQESTGRLGGYTF	TGCGCCAGCAGCCAAGAGTCTACGGGGCGCCTTGGTGGCTACACCTTC
TRBJ2-5	-	TRBV9	TRBD2	CASSVGASGWETQYF	TGTGCCAGCAGCGTAGGGGCTAGCGGGTGGGAGACCCAGTACTTC
TRBJ1-3	-	TRBV29-1	-	CSEGRSYSGNTIYF	TGCAGCGAGGGGCGTAGTTACTCTGGAAACACCATATATTTT
TRBJ2-1	-	TRBV11-2	TRBD2	CASSLGTRTSARNEQFF	TGTGCCAGCAGCTTAGGCACCAGGACTAGCGCCAGGAATGAGCAGTTCTTC
TRBJ2-3	-	TRBV5-1	-	CASSFTGSTDTQYF	TGCGCCAGCAGCTTCACAGGAAGCACAGATACGCAGTATTTT
TRBJ1-5	-	TRBV6-5	TRBD1	CASSSVTGANQPQHF	TGTGCCAGCAGTTCGGTGACAGGGGCCAATCAGCCCCAGCATTTT
TRBJ2-5	-	TRBV2	-	CASSDIGSPAIETQYF	TGTGCCAGCAGTGATATCGGCTCGCCGGCTATAGAGACCCAGTACTTC
TRBJ1-4	-	TRBV18	-	CASSTQGGEKLFF	TGTGCCAGCTCAACACAGGGTGGTGAAAAACTGTTTTTT